The rows below give T cell receptor beta chains drawn from one sample of a study of beta chain features in type 1 diabetes. The assay was immunoSEQ multiplex PCR, and TCRdb's table has in-frame clones only and misses some. The top ten clones hold roughly 1.4% of a sample with some 240,000 clones, roughly a tenth of them seen once. Sequencing was done on a sample of central memory CD4+ T cells from blood. These receptors were taken from a man between 18 and 35 years old in good health. Both conserved end residues are part of each CDR3. The D gene is left open where the match is weak. The listing skips clone size in some rows; elsewhere it reads once, few, many or a size class.

NA	NA	TRBV9	TRBJ2-1	TGTGCCAGCAACAGAGCCAGGGTGGGAGAGCAGTTCTTC	CASNRARVGEQFF
NA	many	TRBV7-3	TRBJ2-3	TGTGCCAGCAGGCGAACGGGGTCGGATACGCAGTATTTT	CASRRTGSDTQYF
NA	NA	TRBV28	TRBJ1-5	TGTGCCAGCAGTTGGGGGCTCGGCGGCAATCAGCCCCAGCATTTT	CASSWGLGGNQPQHF
NA	NA	TRBV11-2	TRBJ2-5	TGTGCCAGCAGCCCCACGGGCCAGACCCAGTACTTC	CASSPTGQTQYF
TRBD1	NA	TRBV15	TRBJ2-7	TGTGCCACCAGCGGATCCGGGACAGGGGCCTCGTACTTC	CATSGSGTGASYF
TRBD2	few	TRBV5-4	TRBJ2-3	TGTGCCAGCAGGCCGAATCTAGCGGGAGGGGGAGATACGCAGTATTTT	CASRPNLAGGGDTQYF
NA	NA	TRBV15	TRBJ1-2	TGTGCCACCAGCAGAGAGCCCACCTCCTATGGCTACACCTTC	CATSREPTSYGYTF
NA	few	TRBV11-2	TRBJ2-7	TGTGCCTCCTCTCGTGAGCGGGTGATCTCCTACGAGCAGTACTTC	CASSRERVISYEQYF
TRBD2	NA	TRBV12-5	TRBJ2-1	TGTGCTAGTGGTTTGGTCGCCGGGACTAGCGGGTTAGACAATGAGCAGTTCTTC	CASGLVAGTSGLDNEQFF
TRBD1	many	TRBV4-2	TRBJ2-7	TGTGCCAGCAGCCAAGATCGAACTGGACAGGGGGGTGACGAGCAGTACTTC	CASSQDRTGQGGDEQYF
TRBD2	few	TRBV11-2	TRBJ2-3	TGTGCCAGCAGACGGACTAGCTACCTCCCAGATACGCAGTATTTT	CASRRTSYLPDTQYF
NA	many	TRBV4-3	TRBJ1-1	TGCGCCAGCAGCCAACTCGGAGTAGGAGGGTTAGCTGAAGCTTTCTTT	CASSQLGVGGLAEAFF
TRBD2	NA	TRBV28	TRBJ2-3	TGTGCCAGCAGACCAGGGACTAGCGGGAGTACCTCGCCGCAGTATTTT	CASRPGTSGSTSPQYF
NA	NA	TRBV1	TRBJ1-1	TGCACCAGCAGCCAAGTAAGGAAGCATAGGACAGGGATGAACACTGAAGCTTTCTTT	CTSSQVRKHRTGMNTEAFF
NA	few	TRBV5-1	TRBJ2-6	TGCGCCACCCAGTACAGCTCAGCCGGGGCCAACGTCCTGACTTTC	CATQYSSAGANVLTF
TRBD1	few	TRBV2	TRBJ2-7	TGTGCCAGCGTGGACGACAGGGCAACCTACGAGCAGTACTTC	CASVDDRATYEQYF
TRBD2	many	TRBV28	TRBJ2-1	TGTGCCAGCAGTTTACTAGCGGGCTACAATGAGCAGTTCTTC	CASSLLAGYNEQFF
TRBD1	few	TRBV29-1	TRBJ2-1	TGCAGCGTTGACAGGGACAGGAATAACAATGAGCAGTTCTTC	CSVDRDRNNNEQFF
TRBD2	NA	TRBV14	TRBJ2-1	TGTGCCAGCAGCCGGATTAGAGCGGGAGCGATCGATGAGCAGTTCTTC	CASSRIRAGAIDEQFF
TRBD2	many	TRBV30	TRBJ2-4	TGTGCCTGGAGTGCCCCCGGGACTAGCGGGAGGGCCACTCAGTACTTC	CAWSAPGTSGRATQYF
TRBD1	few	TRBV15	TRBJ2-7	TGTGCCACCAGCAGAAGGGGGACAGGGGCCCGGAACGAGCAGTACTTC	CATSRRGTGARNEQYF
TRBD2	few	TRBV7-2	TRBJ2-7	TGTGCCAGCAGCTTAGACCAACTAGCGGGAGTCCACGAGCAGTACTTC	CASSLDQLAGVHEQYF